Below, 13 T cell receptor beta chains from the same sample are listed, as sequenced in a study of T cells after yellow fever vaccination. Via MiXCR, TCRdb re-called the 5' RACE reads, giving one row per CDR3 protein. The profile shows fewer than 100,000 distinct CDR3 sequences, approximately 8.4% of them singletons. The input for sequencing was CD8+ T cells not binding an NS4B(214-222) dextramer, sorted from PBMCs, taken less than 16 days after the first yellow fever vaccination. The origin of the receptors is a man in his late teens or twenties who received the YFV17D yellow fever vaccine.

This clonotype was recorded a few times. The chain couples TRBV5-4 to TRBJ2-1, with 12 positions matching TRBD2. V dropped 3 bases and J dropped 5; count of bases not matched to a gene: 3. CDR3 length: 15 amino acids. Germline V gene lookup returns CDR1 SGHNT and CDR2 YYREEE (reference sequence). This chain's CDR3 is CASSSSSGGDNEQFF. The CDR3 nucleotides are TGTGCCAGCAGCTCCTCTAGCGGGGGGGACAATGAGCAGTTCTTC.

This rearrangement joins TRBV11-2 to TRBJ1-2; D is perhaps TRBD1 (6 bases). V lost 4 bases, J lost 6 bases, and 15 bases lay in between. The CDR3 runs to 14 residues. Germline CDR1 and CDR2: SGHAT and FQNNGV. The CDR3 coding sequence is TGTGCCAGCAGCTCAGGGGTCCCTAGGGATGGCTACACCTTC. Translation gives CASSSGVPRDGYTF.

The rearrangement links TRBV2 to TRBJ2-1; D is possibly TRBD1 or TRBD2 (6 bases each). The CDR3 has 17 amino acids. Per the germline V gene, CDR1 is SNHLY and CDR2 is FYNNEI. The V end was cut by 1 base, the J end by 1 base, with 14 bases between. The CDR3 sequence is CASSEVYGGGSYNEQFF. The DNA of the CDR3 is TGTGCCAGCAGTGAAGTTTATGGAGGGGGATCCTACAATGAGCAGTTCTTC.

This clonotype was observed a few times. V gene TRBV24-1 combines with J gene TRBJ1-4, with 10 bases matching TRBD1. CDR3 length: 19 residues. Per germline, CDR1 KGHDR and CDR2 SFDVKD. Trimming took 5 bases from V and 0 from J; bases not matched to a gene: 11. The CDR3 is CATSGFRDRGPATNEKLFF. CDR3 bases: TGTGCCACCAGTGGCTTCCGGGACAGGGGACCTGCAACTAATGAAAAACTGTTTTTT.

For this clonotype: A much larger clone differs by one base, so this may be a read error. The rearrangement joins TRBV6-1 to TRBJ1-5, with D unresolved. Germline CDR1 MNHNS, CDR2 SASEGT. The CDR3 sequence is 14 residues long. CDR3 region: CATPGSGGNQHQHF. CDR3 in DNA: TGTGCCACCCCTGGGTCTGGAGGGAATCAGCACCAGCATTTT.

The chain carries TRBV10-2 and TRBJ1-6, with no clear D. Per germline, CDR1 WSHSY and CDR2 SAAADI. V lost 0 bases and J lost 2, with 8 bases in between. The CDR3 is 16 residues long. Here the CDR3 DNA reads TGCGCCAGCAGTGAGTCCACAGCCGCCTATAATTCACCCCTCCACTTT. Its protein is CASSESTAAYNSPLHF.

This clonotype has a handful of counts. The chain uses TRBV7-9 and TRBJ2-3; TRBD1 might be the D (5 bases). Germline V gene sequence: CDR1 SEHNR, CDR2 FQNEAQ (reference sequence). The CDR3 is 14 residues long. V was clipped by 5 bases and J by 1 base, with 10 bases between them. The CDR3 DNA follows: TGTGCCAGCAGCCAACCCAGGGGCACAGATACGCAGTATTTT. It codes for CASSQPRGTDTQYF.

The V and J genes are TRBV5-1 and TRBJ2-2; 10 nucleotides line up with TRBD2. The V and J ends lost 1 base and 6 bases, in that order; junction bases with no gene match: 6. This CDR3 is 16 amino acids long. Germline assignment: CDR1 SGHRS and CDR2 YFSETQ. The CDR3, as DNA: TGCGCCAGCAGCTTGTTTACTAGCGGGGTTTCCGGGGAGCTGTTTTTT. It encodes CASSLFTSGVSGELFF.

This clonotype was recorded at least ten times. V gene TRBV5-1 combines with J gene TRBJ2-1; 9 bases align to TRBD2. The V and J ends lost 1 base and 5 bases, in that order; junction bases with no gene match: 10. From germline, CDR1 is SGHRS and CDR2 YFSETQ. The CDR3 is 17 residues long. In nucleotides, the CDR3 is TGCGCCAGCAGCTTGTGGGCGCCTAGCGGGGACGACAATGAGCAGTTCTTC. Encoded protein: CASSLWAPSGDDNEQFF. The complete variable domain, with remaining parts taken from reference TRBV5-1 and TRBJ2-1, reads KAGVTQTPRYLIKTRGQQVTLSCSPISGHRSVSWYQQTPGQGLQFLFEYFSETQRNKGNFPGRFSGRQFSNSRSEMNVSTLELGDSALYLCASSLWAPSGDDNEQFFGPGTRLTVL.

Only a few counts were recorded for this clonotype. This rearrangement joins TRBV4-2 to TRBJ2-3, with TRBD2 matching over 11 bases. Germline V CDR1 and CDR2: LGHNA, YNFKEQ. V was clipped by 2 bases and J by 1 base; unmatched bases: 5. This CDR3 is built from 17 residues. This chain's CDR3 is CASSQSASGGRTDTQYF. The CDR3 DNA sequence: TGTGCCAGCAGCCAATCCGCTAGCGGGGGGCGCACAGATACGCAGTATTTT.

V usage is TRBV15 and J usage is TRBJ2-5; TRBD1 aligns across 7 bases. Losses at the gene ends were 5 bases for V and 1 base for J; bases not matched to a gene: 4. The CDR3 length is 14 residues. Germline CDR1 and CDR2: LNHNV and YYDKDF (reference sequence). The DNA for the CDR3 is TGTGCCACCAGCGGCCGGGACAGCCAAGAGACCCAGTACTTC. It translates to CATSGRDSQETQYF. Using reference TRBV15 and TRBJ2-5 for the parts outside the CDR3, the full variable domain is DAMVIQNPRYQVTQFGKPVTLSCSQTLNHNVMYWYQQKSSQAPKLLFHYYDKDFNNEADTPDNFQSRRPNTSFCFLDIRSPGLGDTAMYLCATSGRDSQETQYFGPGTRLLVL.

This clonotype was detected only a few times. In DNA form, the CDR3 reads TGCAGTGCTATCCAGCGGGGAGCGGCCTACGAGCAGTACTTC. Protein product: CSAIQRGAAYEQYF. This chain links TRBV20-1 with TRBJ2-7, with TRBD2 matching 7 bases. Trimming removed 4 bases from V and 2 bases from J; junction bases left unmatched: 8. The CDR3 length is 14 residues. The V gene's germline CDR1 is DFQATT and CDR2 SNEGSKA (reference sequence).

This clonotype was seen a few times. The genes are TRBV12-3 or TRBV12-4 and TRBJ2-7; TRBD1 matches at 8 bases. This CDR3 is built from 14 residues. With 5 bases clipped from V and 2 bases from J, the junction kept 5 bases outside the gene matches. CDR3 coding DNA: TGTGCCAGCAGTACCGGACAGGGTGCCTACGAGCAGTACTTC. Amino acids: CASSTGQGAYEQYF.